This T cell receptor (beta chain) originates from a study of Graves' ophthalmopathy and Graves' hyperthyroidism. Amplifying from RNA transcripts, the study obtained TCR beta CDR3 regions. The first-round RT-PCR employed HTBI primers together with the Qiagen OneStep RT-PCR kit. A multiplex PCR was then performed as the second round. A single record per CDR3 protein comes from TCRdb applying MiXCR to the multiplex PCR reads. Among hundreds of thousands of distinct CDR3 sequences, about a fifth were seen once, and the ten largest hold approximately 7%. Germline V gene sequence: CDR1 SGHRS, CDR2 YFSETQ. The CDR3 has 14 residues. V was pared by 7 bases and J by 5 bases, with 18 bases between. Each diagnosis was determined on the basis of clinical symptoms, serum thyroxine, TRAb, thyroid ultrasound and orbital computed tomography. This clonotype was picked up many times.

The sequenced sample was peripheral blood. This TCR was sampled from a woman younger than 35 with stable Graves' hyperthyroidism. Some clones in this sample may be carry-over from other donors' samples. J is TRBJ1-1 and V is TRBV5-1; tentative D call: TRBD1 (6 bases). In DNA, the CDR3 is TGCGCCAGCGAGGAGGGGGTAAGGGGAACTGAAGCTTTCTTT. Translated, it gives CASEEGVRGTEAFF.